Listed here are 23 T cell receptor beta chains from one sample, sequenced in a study of metastatic and nonmetastatic thyroid tumors. All patients were untreated before thyroid surgery. TCRdb re-clonotyped the PCR reads via MiXCR. The repertoire includes around 15,000 clones, about 20% of them detected once, and just over 20% sits in the top ten. The sample consisted of adjacent normal tissue. The receptor source for this set is a female donor with papillary thyroid cancer or a benign thyroid nodule (not recorded which). Some clones in this sample may be carry-over from other donors' samples.

Concerning this clone itself: The junction and the germline gene differ at one end; a read error may be behind it. The chain couples TRBV9 to TRBJ1-2; a possible D gene is TRBD1 (5 bases). The CDR3 has 14 amino acids. Per germline, CDR1 SGDLS and CDR2 YYNGEE. CDR3: CASSSDSGWDGYTF. The CDR3 nucleotides are TGTGCCAGCAGCTCCGACAGTGGTTGGGATGGCTATACCTTC.

Notes on this clone: This CDR3 is also generated by other DNA sequences in the sample. The chain carries TRBV6-1 and TRBJ1-2; D uncertain. The CDR3 runs to 14 residues. Trimming removed 1 base at V and 11 bases at J, with 17 bases between. Germline V gene data show CDR1 as MNHNS and CDR2 as SASEGT. CDR3 nucleotide sequence: TGTGCCAGCAGTGAAGAGGTCAGGTCGAAGGGATACACCTTC. It specifies CASSEEVRSKGYTF.

This clone showed up just a few times. V and J are TRBV2 and TRBJ1-1; 9 bases align to TRBD1. Germline V gene data show CDR1 as SNHLY and CDR2 as FYNNEI. V was pared by 5 bases and J by 3 bases, with 7 bases of the junction left unmatched. There are 15 residues in the CDR3. This CDR3 reads CASSRGRQGDTEAFF. The DNA for the CDR3 is TGTGCCAGCAGTAGAGGACGACAGGGGGACACTGAAGCTTTCTTT.

This clone has more than one count but fewer than ten. The rearrangement joins TRBV19 to TRBJ2-7; 10 bases agree with TRBD1. The CDR3 consists of 13 residues. Germline values: CDR1 LNHDA, CDR2 SQIVND (reference sequence). With 7 bases clipped from V and 6 bases from J, the junction kept 6 bases outside the gene matches. The chain's CDR3 is CASKGQGTIEQYF. DNA of the CDR3: TGTGCCAGTAAGGGACAGGGGACGATCGAGCAGTACTTC.

The chain recombines TRBV6-1 with TRBJ2-1; 9 bases match TRBD1. The CDR3 totals 15 residues. The trim removed 0 bases at V and 7 bases at J, leaving 4 bases unmatched. Germline CDR1 is MNHNS and CDR2 is SASEGT. This chain's CDR3 is CASSEAGQGRNEQFF. The CDR3 nucleotides read TGTGCCAGCAGTGAAGCGGGACAGGGCAGGAATGAGCAGTTCTTC.

This clone was observed a few times. The chain links TRBV6-5 to TRBJ2-7; D possibly corresponds to TRBD2 (6 bases). Trimming shortened V by 2 bases and J by 2 bases, and 7 bases separated the two germline ends. The CDR3 is made up of 13 amino acids. Germline lookup yields CDR1 MNHEY and CDR2 SVGAGI. CDR3: CASSYGGTYEQYF. The DNA of the CDR3 is TGTGCCAGCAGTTACGGCGGGACCTACGAGCAGTACTTC.

This chain connects TRBV19 to TRBJ1-1; tentative D call: TRBD1 (6 bases). Trimming cost V 6 bases and J 1 base, with 18 bases left between them. The CDR3 consists of 16 residues. Per the germline V gene, CDR1 is LNHDA and CDR2 is SQIVND (reference sequence). The CDR3 loop is CASRHTGLGWNTEAFF. The DNA for the CDR3 is TGTGCCAGTAGACATACAGGGTTGGGTTGGAACACTGAAGCTTTCTTT.

This clone has ten or more counts. This chain uses TRBV3-1 with TRBJ1-2; 10 bases line up with TRBD1. Germline V CDR1 and CDR2: LGHDT, YNNKEL (reference sequence). The CDR3 has 13 amino acids. V shed 4 bases and J 8 bases; nucleotides not matched to a gene: 4. CDR3 bases: TGTGCCAGCAGCCCGACAGGGGGCTGGGGCTACACCTTC. Its protein is CASSPTGGWGYTF.

This clone was found a few times. The V call is TRBV7-9, the J call TRBJ2-7, with unresolved D. The V and J ends lost 4 bases and 4 bases respectively, with 5 bases between them. The CDR3 totals 11 residues. Germline CDR1 reads SEHNR; CDR2 reads FQNEAQ (reference sequence). The CDR3 loop reads CASSSTYEQYF. The CDR3 bases are TGTGCCAGCAGCTCGACTTACGAGCAGTACTTC.

This clone was counted a single time. V is TRBV7-3 and J is TRBJ2-1; 15 bases are shared with TRBD2. V trimming: 3 bases; J trimming: 6 bases; junction bases outside the gene matches: 0. CDR1 SGHTA and CDR2 FQGTGA come from the germline V gene. This CDR3 has 15 amino acids. CDR3 sequence reads: CASSLGLAGGNEQFF. In nucleotides, the CDR3 is TGTGCCAGCAGCTTGGGACTAGCGGGAGGCAATGAGCAGTTCTTC.

A few counts support this clone. The chain employs TRBV20-1 and TRBJ2-1, with TRBD1 matching 7 bases. CDR3 length equals 12 residues. The J segment lost 8 bases and the V segment lost 5 bases, leaving 6 bases of the junction unmatched. Germline loops: CDR1 DFQATT, CDR2 SNEGSKA (reference sequence). The DNA of the CDR3 is TGCAGTGCTTCGGGACAGCGTTATGAGCAGTTCTTC. It codes for CSASGQRYEQFF.

This clone has just a few counts. V usage is TRBV10-3 and J usage is TRBJ2-7; possible D gene TRBD2, 6 bases. Germline CDR1 reads ENHRY; CDR2 reads SYGVKD. Trimming cost V 0 bases and J 9 bases, with 9 bases left between them. The CDR3 runs 12 residues. This CDR3 is CAISESRDAQYF. CDR3 nucleotide sequence: TGTGCCATCAGTGAGTCGCGGGACGCGCAGTACTTC.

To note about this clone: At one end, the junction sequence differs from germline, possibly due to a read error. This rearrangement joins TRBV6-1 to TRBJ1-1, with 9 bases lining up with TRBD1. The CDR3 spans 14 residues. Germline V gives CDR1 MNHNS, CDR2 SASEGT. The chain's CDR3 is CASSETGGWTEAFF. The CDR3, as DNA: TGCGCCAGCAGTGAAACAGGGGGCTGGACTGAAGCTTTCTTT.

This clone turned up a few times. The chain employs TRBV10-3 and TRBJ1-4, with D unresolved. The V and J ends lost 6 bases and 3 bases respectively, with 5 bases between them. This CDR3 region has 12 residues. Germline assignment: CDR1 ENHRY and CDR2 SYGVKD. The CDR3 region has the DNA TGTGCCATCAGCAGGTCTAATGAAAAACTGTTTTTT. Amino acid sequence: CAISRSNEKLFF.

The CDR3 region is CAWSAPLAGGPRETQYF. The CDR3 coding sequence is TGTGCCTGGAGTGCTCCACTAGCGGGGGGGCCTCGGGAGACCCAGTACTTC. V gene TRBV30 combines with J gene TRBJ2-5; the match to TRBD2 covers 13 bases. CDR3 length: 17 residues. The V gene's germline CDR1 is GTSNPN and CDR2 SVGIG (reference sequence). V lost 1 base, J lost 5 bases, and 10 bases stayed unmatched.

A note on this clone: The sample carries other DNA sequences with the same CDR3. V and J are TRBV20-1 and TRBJ2-7; TRBD2 aligns across 11 bases. Germline CDR1 is DFQATT and CDR2 is SNEGSKA (reference sequence). V shed 4 bases, J shed 4 bases, and the junction held 3 bases outside the gene matches. The CDR3 covers 13 residues. CDR3 sequence reads: CSATGLAGYEQYF. The CDR3 bases are TGCAGTGCTACAGGACTAGCGGGTTACGAGCAGTACTTC.

This chain links TRBV28 with TRBJ2-5; 8 positions agree with TRBD1. Germline values: CDR1 MDHEN, CDR2 SYDVKM. The junction had 9 bases not matched to a gene; V was cut back by 6 bases and J by 3 bases. CDR3 length: 15 amino acids. For the CDR3, the DNA is TGTGCCAGCAGAACGGAGAGGGACAGGAAAGAGACCCAGTACTTC. As protein: CASRTERDRKETQYF. Supplemented by reference TRBV28 and TRBJ2-5, the full variable domain reads DVKVTQSSRYLVKRTGEKVFLECVQDMDHENMFWYRQDPGLGLRLIYFSYDVKMKEKGDIPEGYSVSREKKERFSLILESASTNQTSMYLCASRTERDRKETQYFGPGTRLLVL.

A few counts support this clone. V and J are TRBV12-3 or TRBV12-4 and TRBJ1-2; TRBD1 is a possible D gene (6 bases). The CDR3 spans 15 residues. With 7 bases removed from V and 1 base from J, the gap between germline ends came to 16 bases. CDR3 DNA: TGTGCCAGCATACCCGGGACAAACCATAACTATGGCTACACCTTC. Its translation is CASIPGTNHNYGYTF.

There are many counts of this clone. This chain joins TRBV28 and TRBJ1-2; TRBD1 aligns across 9 bases. CDR1 is MDHEN and CDR2 is SYDVKM in the germline V gene. The CDR3 is 13 amino acids. Germline trimming cut 6 bases from V and 12 bases from J; bases unmatched to any gene: 11. The CDR3 region has the DNA TGTGCCAGCAGCTCACAAGGGACAGGGTTGGACACCTTC. Protein product: CASSSQGTGLDTF.

This clone was recorded a few times. The chain has TRBV6-1 and TRBJ2-1; 8 bases agree with TRBD1. The V gene end was trimmed by 0 bases and the J gene end by 5 bases; junction bases not matched to a gene: 3. This CDR3 is 15 amino acids long. Germline assignment: CDR1 MNHNS and CDR2 SASEGT. The CDR3 DNA reads as TGTGCCAGCAGTGAAGCGGGACAGGACCACAATGAGCAGTTCTTC. This codes for CASSEAGQDHNEQFF.

The chain combines TRBV29-1 with TRBJ1-2, with D possibly matching TRBD1 (5 bases). CDR1 and CDR2 (germline): SQVTM, ANQGSEA. V gave up 7 bases and J gave up 2 bases, with 17 bases separating them. The CDR3 loop spans 14 amino acids. The DNA for the CDR3 is TGCAGCGCTATCTTACCTGGACACAACTATGGCTACACCTTC. Translating it yields CSAILPGHNYGYTF. The variable domain in full, completed from reference TRBV29-1 and TRBJ1-2, reads SAVISQKPSRDICQRGTSLTIQCQVDSQVTMMFWYRQQPGQSLTLIATANQGSEATYESGFVIDKFPISRPNLTFSTLTVSNMSPEDSSIYLCSAILPGHNYGYTFGSGTRLTVV.

This clone was counted between two and nine times. The chain uses TRBV5-1 and TRBJ2-3; TRBD2 matches 9 bases. The germline CDR1 and CDR2 sequences are SGHRS and YFSETQ. The trim removed 2 bases at V and 0 bases at J, leaving 4 bases unmatched. CDR3 size: 16 residues. CDR3 nucleotide sequence: TGCGCCAGCAGCTTTAGCGGGAGAACTAGCACAGATACGCAGTATTTT. Residues: CASSFSGRTSTDTQYF.

The sample holds one count of this clone. The rearrangement links TRBV11-2 to TRBJ1-2; TRBD1 is a possible D gene (5 bases). Per germline, CDR1 SGHAT and CDR2 FQNNGV. CDR3 length: 13 residues. V was cut by 6 bases and J by 8 bases, with 16 bases left in between. Written as DNA, the CDR3 is TGTGCCAGCAGTCCAGGGCTGCCCCTGGGCTACACCTTC. Translated, it gives CASSPGLPLGYTF. Full variable domain (missing parts from reference TRBV11-2 and TRBJ1-2): EAGVAQSPRYKIIEKRQSVAFWCNPISGHATLYWYQQILGQGPKLLIQFQNNGVVDDSQLPKDRFSAERLKGVDSTLKIQPAKLEDSAVYLCASSPGLPLGYTFGSGTRLTVV.